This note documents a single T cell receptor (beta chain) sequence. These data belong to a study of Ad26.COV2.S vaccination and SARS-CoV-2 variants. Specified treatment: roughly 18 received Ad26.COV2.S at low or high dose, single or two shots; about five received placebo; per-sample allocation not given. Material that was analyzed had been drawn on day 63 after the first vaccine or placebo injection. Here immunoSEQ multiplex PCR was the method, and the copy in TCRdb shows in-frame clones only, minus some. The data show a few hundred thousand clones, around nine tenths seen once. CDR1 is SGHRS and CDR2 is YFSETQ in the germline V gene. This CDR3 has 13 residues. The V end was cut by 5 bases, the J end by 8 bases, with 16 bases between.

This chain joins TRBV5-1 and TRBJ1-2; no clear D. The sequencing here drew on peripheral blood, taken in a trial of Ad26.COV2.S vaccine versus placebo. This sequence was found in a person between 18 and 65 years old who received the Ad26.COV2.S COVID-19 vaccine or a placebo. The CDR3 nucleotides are TGCGCCAGCAGACTCGACGGTACGGAGGGCTACACCTTC. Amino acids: CASRLDGTEGYTF. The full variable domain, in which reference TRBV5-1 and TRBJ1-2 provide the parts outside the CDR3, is KAGVTQTPRYLIKTRGQQVTLSCSPISGHRSVSWYQQTPGQGLQFLFEYFSETQRNKGNFPGRFSGRQFSNSRSEMNVSTLELGDSALYLCASRLDGTEGYTFGSGTRLTVV.